The TCR beta chain described here comes from a study of blood T cell repertoires in COVID-19 (dated by TCRdb to 2019 to 2021). Background for the entire study: The collaborator samples originated in the United States, Italy and Spain and spanned the acute and convalescent phases of COVID-19. The samples were drawn from the first 160 participants of the ongoing ImmuneRACE study and from more than 1,000 subjects provided by 6 global collaborators. The material from the prospective study consisted of cDNA or gDNA derived from T cells, B-cell-depleted T cells, or PBMCs. Deeply sampled blood TCRbeta repertoires from subjects exposed to, actively infected with, or recovered from COVID-19 were included in the dataset. Sample metadata almost always included a de-identified subject ID, COVID-19 status, age in years and sex. Where available, HLA class I and class II types were taken from metadata supplied by the sample provider and were not determined by assay-based typing. A freely available public database, intended as a resource for researchers studying the immune response to SARS-CoV-2, is where the repertoires were released.

TCRbeta CDR3 regions were amplified from genomic DNA by means of the immunoSEQ Assay, a bias-controlled multiplex PCR. As for the authors' bioinformatics: The number of nucleated cells in each sample was estimated from the amplification of reference gene primers within the assay. To quantify the absolute abundance of each unique TCRbeta CDR3 rearrangement, sequence reads were collapsed and filtered. For each sample, productive Simpson clonality was calculated as the square root of Simpson's diversity index across productive rearrangements. In its TCRdb copy, this immuneACCESS table keeps in-frame sequences only and misses some clones. Where compared with another copy, unresolved V genes explain less than half of these, and the others have no known cause. D and trimming come from the DNA, and the V and J calls and clone size come from that table. This sample is represented by around 300,000 clones; roughly 86% of them were singletons. The ten largest account for about 8.5% of the sample.

Trimming takes 9 bases off V and 1 base off J; junction bases not matched to a gene: 12. From its cysteine to its phenylalanine, the CDR3 spans 15 amino acids. Of all the DNA, just the CDR3 is kept, 45 bases in frame from base 1. From the germline V gene (reference sequence), CDR1 is LNHDA and CDR2 is SQIVND. On this clone: Its cognate antigen has yet to be identified. No base quality information exists; no much larger clone differs at one position.

Summary of the overall study and its limitations: The quantity of clinical and demographic metadata differed by source and by participant and was supplied without curation.

The collaborating institutions used their own protocols to collect whole blood in K2EDTA tubes. For TCRbeta analysis, collaborators shipped samples in one of three forms: frozen whole blood, isolated PBMCs, or DNA extracted from either of those sample types. The sample was peripheral blood. Here the chain combines TRBV19 and TRBJ2-7; 7 bases in the junction line up with TRBD2. The source is a young man with active or convalescent COVID-19. This receptor carries the CDR3 CASSGWEGQSYEQYF. The nucleotides are TGTGCCAGCTCGGGCTGGGAGGGCCAGTCCTACGAGCAGTACTTC.